These 30 T cell receptor beta chains originate from one sample sequenced in a study of regulatory T cells in long-lasting Graves disease. Relying on iRepertoire HTBI primers and Arm-PCR of CDR3 regions, the team built TCR beta libraries. In TCRdb, the multiplex PCR reads were re-called with MiXCR into one record per CDR3 protein. The table lists 300,000 to 400,000 distinct CDR3 sequences, roughly 15% of them singletons. Time point specified: newly diagnosed GD, antithyroid drugs for less than 3 months. Preparation of the TCR library used RNA extracted from PBMCs. The sequencing used peripheral blood mononuclear cells (PBMCs), collected at new diagnosis, from a patient treated with antithyroid drugs. Receptors originate from a female donor with Graves disease.

This clonotype was counted only a few times. The chain couples TRBV7-2 to TRBJ2-1, with 7 positions matching TRBD2. V gave up 8 bases and J gave up 6 bases; unmatched junction bases: 7. CDR3 length: 13 amino acids. Germline V lookup: CDR1 SGHTA, CDR2 FQGNSA. The CDR3 DNA sequence: TGTGCCAGCCGGCCTAGCGGATTCAATGAGCAGTTCTTC. Translating it yields CASRPSGFNEQFF.

This clonotype showed up many times. The chain carries TRBV12-3 or TRBV12-4 and TRBJ2-7; TRBD1 might be the D (5 bases). This CDR3 contains 13 residues. V lost 5 bases to trimming and J lost 0 bases, with 8 bases between them. The CDR3 region has the DNA TGTGCCAGCAGTACGACAGCCTCCTACGAGCAGTACTTC. It specifies CASSTTASYEQYF.

There are a few counts of this clonotype. The rearrangement joins TRBV27 to TRBJ2-3, with a weak D call TRBD2 (6 bases). Trimming removed 0 bases at V and 5 bases at J, with 9 bases between. Per the germline V gene, CDR1 is MNHEY and CDR2 is SMNVEV (reference sequence). The CDR3 length is 14 residues. CDR3 residues: CASSLSPAGDTQYF. The CDR3, as DNA: TGTGCCAGCAGTTTATCCCCAGCGGGAGATACGCAGTATTTT.

There are many counts of this clonotype. CDR3 nucleotides: TGTGCCTGGAGTGTCGGGAATCAGCCCCAGCATTTT. This translates into CAWSVGNQPQHF. The V call is TRBV30, the J call TRBJ1-5; the D is unclear. Germline CDR1 GTSNPN, CDR2 SVGIG (reference sequence). The CDR3 length is 12 residues. The V end was cut by 0 bases, the J end by 4 bases, with 4 bases between.

In its sample, this clonotype was seen many times. CDR3 nucleotides: TGTGCCACCAGCAGAGATAGGGAGAACACTGAAGCTTTCTTT. Protein product: CATSRDRENTEAFF. The rearrangement uses TRBV15 and TRBJ1-1, with D unresolved. The V gene's germline CDR1 is LNHNV and CDR2 YYDKDF (reference sequence). The V gene lost 0 bases and the J gene lost 1 base, with 6 bases spanning the gap. CDR3 length equals 14 residues.

This clonotype was seen only a few times. The chain uses TRBV27 and TRBJ2-3; D gene ambiguous. This CDR3 contains 14 residues. The V gene's germline CDR1 is MNHEY and CDR2 SMNVEV (reference sequence). V was trimmed by 5 bases and J by 6 bases, leaving 15 bases between them. CDR3 nucleotides: TGTGCCAGCAGTCGTTCGAACCCCCAGGATACGCAGTATTTT. Translation: CASSRSNPQDTQYF.

This clonotype has ten or more counts. The chain joins TRBV2 to TRBJ1-5; 10 bases line up with TRBD1. CDR1 is SNHLY, CDR2 FYNNEI, per germline. CDR3 length: 15 residues. The V gene end was trimmed by 8 bases and the J gene end by 6 bases; junction bases not matched to a gene: 10. The CDR3 loop reads CASSDTDRGIQPQHF. The CDR3 nucleotides are TGTGCCAGCTCCGACACGGACAGGGGGATTCAGCCCCAGCATTTT.

This clonotype was observed many times. This sequence joins TRBV12-3 or TRBV12-4 and TRBJ2-4; 16 bases line up with TRBD2. V shed 6 bases and J 0 bases; nucleotides not matched to a gene: 5. The CDR3 is 18 amino acids. CDR3 sequence: CASRGTSGGALAKNIQYF. The CDR3 coding sequence is TGTGCCAGCAGGGGGACTAGCGGGGGGGCCCTAGCCAAAAACATTCAGTACTTC.

At least ten counts were recorded for this clonotype. V gene TRBV20-1 combines with J gene TRBJ2-1; 8 nucleotides align to TRBD2. Germline CDR1 and CDR2: DFQATT and SNEGSKA (reference sequence). J was trimmed by 5 bases and V by 3 bases; bases with no gene match: 12. CDR3 size: 16 residues. DNA of the CDR3: TGCAGTGCTAGGGGATTGAGCGGGAGCGGTGACAATGAGCAGTTCTTC. It specifies CSARGLSGSGDNEQFF.

This clonotype was counted many times. The V call is TRBV27, the J call TRBJ2-5; D remains unclear. Trimming removed 10 bases at V and 0 bases at J, with 12 bases between. This CDR3 spans 13 amino acids. CDR1 is MNHEY, CDR2 SMNVEV, per germline (reference sequence). DNA of the CDR3: TGTGCCATCCTCCCGGGTCACCAAGAGACCCAGTACTTC. It codes for CAILPGHQETQYF.

This clonotype was detected ten times or more. This rearrangement joins TRBV5-6 to TRBJ2-7; TRBD1 agrees at 9 bases. V dropped 4 bases and J dropped 1; count of bases not matched to a gene: 9. Germline values: CDR1 SGHDT, CDR2 YYEEEE. This CDR3 region has 16 residues. CDR3 nucleotides: TGTGCCAGCAGCCCTCCCGGGACAGGGAGGTCCTACGAGCAGTACTTC. Its translation is CASSPPGTGRSYEQYF.

This clonotype was counted many times. One end of the junction does not line up with germline, which may come from a read error. This sequence joins TRBV5-6 and TRBJ1-1, with TRBD1 as a possible D gene (5 bases). From germline, CDR1 is SGHDT and CDR2 YYEEEE. This CDR3 contains 12 residues. As DNA, the CDR3 is TGTGCCAGCAGCTGGACCGGGACCGCCGTGGTCTTT. Translation: CASSWTGTAVVF.

This clonotype was seen ten or more times. This chain links TRBV9 with TRBJ1-1; a possible D gene is TRBD1 (5 bases). This CDR3 has 14 residues. V lost 3 bases, J lost 7 bases, and 16 bases lay in between. Looked up from germline, CDR1 is SGDLS and CDR2 is YYNGEE. CDR3 DNA: TGTGCCAGCAGCGCCCGGGAGGGGCAAGATGAAGCTTTCTTT. Translating gives CASSAREGQDEAFF.

The chain joins TRBV7-3 to TRBJ2-7, with TRBD2 matching 8 bases. This CDR3 region has 15 residues. V lost 5 bases, J lost 3 bases, and 9 bases stayed unmatched. Germline V gene data show CDR1 as SGHTA and CDR2 as FQGTGA. For the CDR3, the DNA is TGTGCCAGCAGCCGACGAGCGGGAGTGAGCTACGAGCAGTACTTC. Translation gives CASSRRAGVSYEQYF.

This clonotype has a count of ten or more. V usage is TRBV11-2 and J usage is TRBJ1-1; TRBD1 matches 7 bases. The junction had 4 bases not matched to a gene; V was cut back by 5 bases and J by 4 bases. Per the germline V gene, CDR1 is SGHAT and CDR2 is FQNNGV. The CDR3 length is 13 residues. The CDR3: CASSRQGFTEAFF. In nucleotides, the CDR3 is TGTGCCAGCAGCCGACAGGGTTTCACTGAAGCTTTCTTT. The variable domain in full, with the rest retrieved from reference TRBV11-2 and TRBJ1-1, is EAGVAQSPRYKIIEKRQSVAFWCNPISGHATLYWYQQILGQGPKLLIQFQNNGVVDDSQLPKDRFSAERLKGVDSTLKIQPAKLEDSAVYLCASSRQGFTEAFFGQGTRLTVV.

This clonotype was seen repeatedly, ten times or more. The V and J genes are TRBV6-1 and TRBJ2-7; 11 bases map to TRBD2. The J segment lost 11 bases and the V segment lost 6 bases, leaving 9 bases of the junction unmatched. The CDR3 is 13 residues long. CDR1 is MNHNS and CDR2 is SASEGT in the germline V gene. CDR3 loop: CASSTLAGGREYF. The CDR3 DNA follows: TGTGCCAGCAGCACGCTAGCGGGGGGCCGGGAGTACTTC.

This clonotype was seen repeatedly, ten times or more. The chain couples TRBV7-8 to TRBJ2-6; D is unclear. The V gene's germline CDR1 is SGHVS and CDR2 FQNEAQ. V dropped 1 base and J dropped 1 base, with 5 bases sitting between them. This CDR3 contains 15 residues. The CDR3 DNA reads TGTGCCAGCAGCTTAGTCTCTTCTGGGGCCAACGTCCTGACTTTC. This sequence encodes CASSLVSSGANVLTF.

In this sample, this clonotype turned up many times. V and J are TRBV7-2 and TRBJ2-3; TRBD1 matches at 7 bases. With 5 bases clipped from V and 0 bases from J, the junction kept 5 bases outside the gene matches. The CDR3 consists of 15 residues. CDR1 is SGHTA and CDR2 is FQGNSA in the germline V gene. The CDR3 loop reads CASSPTGLSTDTQYF. The DNA for the CDR3 is TGTGCCAGCAGCCCGACAGGGCTGAGCACAGATACGCAGTATTTT.

This clonotype was counted ten times or more. The V call is TRBV24-1, the J call TRBJ2-5, with 7 bases matching TRBD1. Germline trimming cut 4 bases from V and 1 base from J; bases unmatched to any gene: 5. Per germline, CDR1 KGHDR and CDR2 SFDVKD. The CDR3 totals 15 residues. The CDR3 sequence: CATSEAGGTQETQYF. CDR3 nucleotide sequence: TGTGCCACCAGTGAAGCAGGGGGTACCCAAGAGACCCAGTACTTC.

This sequence joins TRBV2 and TRBJ2-7; 10 bases are shared with TRBD2. Germline V CDR1 and CDR2: SNHLY, FYNNEI. This CDR3 has 16 residues. The trim removed 1 base at V and 0 bases at J, leaving 3 bases unmatched. The CDR3, as DNA: TGTGCCAGCAGTGAAGGTAGACTAGCGGGCTCCTACGAGCAGTACTTC. It specifies CASSEGRLAGSYEQYF.

This clonotype appeared many times. The chain combines TRBV27 with TRBJ1-1; unclear D gene. The CDR3 has 11 residues. The germline CDR1 and CDR2 sequences are MNHEY and SMNVEV (reference sequence). V lost 7 bases and J lost 4, with 7 bases in between. CDR3 in DNA: TGTGCCAGCATCCTCGGCACTGAAGCTTTCTTT. As protein: CASILGTEAFF.

V usage is TRBV15 and J usage is TRBJ1-6; D gene uncertain. With 1 base removed from V and 6 bases from J, the gap between germline ends came to 13 bases. The CDR3 has 16 residues. Germline CDR1 LNHNV, CDR2 YYDKDF (reference sequence). The DNA of the CDR3 is TGTGCCACCAGCAGAGGGACGGCGGGGAGTAATTCACCCCTCCACTTT. Translated: CATSRGTAGSNSPLHF.

This clonotype showed up many times. This chain links TRBV2 with TRBJ1-5, with 7 bases identical to TRBD1. The junction had 9 bases not matched to a gene; V was cut back by 2 bases and J by 5 bases. Germline-derived CDR1 and CDR2 are SNHLY and FYNNEI. The CDR3 consists of 16 residues. This CDR3 reads CASSELFGQGDQPQHF. In nucleotides, the CDR3 is TGTGCCAGCAGTGAACTTTTTGGGCAGGGGGATCAGCCCCAGCATTTT.

This clonotype has a count of ten or more. V usage is TRBV6-1 and J usage is TRBJ1-1; possible D gene TRBD1, 5 bases. V lost 6 bases to trimming and J lost 2 bases, with 7 bases between them. Germline V gene sequence: CDR1 MNHNS, CDR2 SASEGT. CDR3 length equals 12 residues. The CDR3 spells CASRGGNTEAFF. CDR3 nucleotides: TGTGCCAGCAGGGGGGGAAACACTGAAGCTTTCTTT.

V and J are TRBV4-1 and TRBJ1-1; D not certain. CDR1 MGHRA and CDR2 YSYEKL come from the germline V gene. With 1 base removed from V and 0 bases from J, the gap between germline ends came to 9 bases. The CDR3 has 15 residues. The CDR3 is CASSQGAGVNTEAFF. The CDR3 nucleotides read TGCGCCAGCAGCCAAGGGGCCGGGGTGAACACTGAAGCTTTCTTT.

The gene calls are TRBV7-9 and TRBJ1-1; D gene uncertain. The V end lost 4 bases, the J end lost 0 bases, and 15 bases lay between the germline ends. From germline, CDR1 is SEHNR and CDR2 FQNEAQ (reference sequence). The CDR3 totals 16 residues. For the CDR3, the DNA is TGTGCCAGCAGCTCTAGGACTACCGGGATGAACACTGAAGCTTTCTTT. Its protein product is CASSSRTTGMNTEAFF.

This clonotype appeared many times. This chain uses TRBV20-1 with TRBJ1-1; TRBD1 might be the D (6 bases). The V end was cut by 1 base, the J end by 5 bases, with 14 bases between. The CDR3 sequence is 14 residues long. The germline CDR1 and CDR2 sequences are DFQATT and SNEGSKA (reference sequence). The CDR3 nucleotides read TGCAGTGCTAGAGGTCGGGGGCGGCTAACTGAAGCTTTCTTT. It yields the protein CSARGRGRLTEAFF.

This clonotype came up a few times. The chain uses TRBV28 and TRBJ1-1; D possibly corresponds to TRBD1 (5 bases). Trimming cost V 1 base and J 1 base, with 10 bases left between them. CDR3 length equals 15 residues. The germline V gene has CDR1 MDHEN and CDR2 SYDVKM. CDR3 in amino acids: CASSLFGTANTEAFF. CDR3 nucleotides: TGTGCCAGCAGTTTATTTGGGACGGCGAACACTGAAGCTTTCTTT. Full variable domain (missing parts from reference TRBV28 and TRBJ1-1): DVKVTQSSRYLVKRTGEKVFLECVQDMDHENMFWYRQDPGLGLRLIYFSYDVKMKEKGDIPEGYSVSREKKERFSLILESASTNQTSMYLCASSLFGTANTEAFFGQGTRLTVV.

This clonotype has at least ten counts. The V gene is TRBV10-3, the J gene TRBJ2-1; 12 nucleotides align to TRBD1. The CDR3 length is 16 residues. CDR1 and CDR2 (germline): ENHRY, SYGVKD. V dropped 6 bases and J dropped 5; count of bases not matched to a gene: 8. Here the CDR3 reads CAIRTGTGGGDNEQFF. The CDR3 DNA reads TGTGCCATCAGGACCGGGACAGGGGGCGGCGACAATGAGCAGTTCTTC.

This clonotype was observed many times. The V call is TRBV27, the J call TRBJ1-1, with D possibly TRBD1 on 5 matching bases. The CDR3 length is 13 residues. The V end lost 6 bases, the J end lost 6 bases, and 14 bases lay between the germline ends. CDR1 is MNHEY and CDR2 is SMNVEV in the germline V gene (reference sequence). DNA for the CDR3: TGTGCCAGCAGCCCGGGGGGGTCGGCTGAAGCTTTCTTT. Protein sequence: CASSPGGSAEAFF.